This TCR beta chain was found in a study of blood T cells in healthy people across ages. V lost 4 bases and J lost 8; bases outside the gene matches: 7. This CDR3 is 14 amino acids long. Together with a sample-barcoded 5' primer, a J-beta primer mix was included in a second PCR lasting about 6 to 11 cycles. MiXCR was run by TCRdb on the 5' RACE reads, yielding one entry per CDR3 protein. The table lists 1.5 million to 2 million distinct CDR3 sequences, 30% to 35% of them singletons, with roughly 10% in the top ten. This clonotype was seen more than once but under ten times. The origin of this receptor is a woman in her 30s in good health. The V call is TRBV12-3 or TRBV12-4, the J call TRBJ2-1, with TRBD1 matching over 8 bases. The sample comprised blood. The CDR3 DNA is TGTGCCAGCAGTTCCTCGGACAGGGACCATGAGCAGTTCTTC. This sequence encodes CASSSSDRDHEQFF.